These T cell receptor beta chains were read from a single sample in a study of blood T cell repertoires in COVID-19. Sequenced by immunoSEQ multiplex PCR; TCRdb stores in-frame clones only, minus some. The repertoire holds about 110,000 clones, with less than 85% as singletons. The sample was peripheral blood. The receptors here all came from a woman of 80 years or more with acute or convalescent COVID-19. The CDR3 runs from the conserved cysteine through the conserved F or W. D genes are given only for firm matches. Not all rows give a size; the values are once, few, many and, for expanded clones, a class.

NA	TRBV30	NA	TRBJ2-7	CAWSGVLRAGEQYF	TGTGCCTGGAGTGGGGTCTTAAGGGCGGGCGAGCAGTACTTC
NA	TRBV27	TRBD2	TRBJ2-1	CASGLAGGQDEQFF	TGTGCCAGCGGACTAGCGGGGGGGCAAGATGAGCAGTTCTTC
NA	TRBV9	NA	TRBJ1-6	CASSAQDTAENSPLHF	TGTGCCAGCAGCGCCCAAGACACAGCAGAGAATTCACCCCTCCACTTT
NA	TRBV7-8	TRBD2	TRBJ2-7	CASSLVGTRSYEQYF	TGTGCCAGCAGCTTAGTCGGGACTAGATCCTACGAGCAGTACTTC
NA	TRBV6-1	TRBD2	TRBJ2-1	CASSEALLAARYNEQFF	TGTGCCAGCAGTGAAGCGCTACTAGCGGCTCGATACAATGAGCAGTTCTTC
NA	TRBV29-1	TRBD1	TRBJ1-5	CSVEGQGENQPQHF	TGCAGCGTTGAAGGACAGGGGGAGAATCAGCCCCAGCATTTT
NA	TRBV6-6	NA	TRBJ1-1	CASNTRNTEAFF	TGTGCCAGCAATACAAGGAACACTGAAGCTTTCTTT
NA	TRBV5-6	TRBD1	TRBJ2-5	CASSLVRGRGETQYF	TGTGCCAGCAGCTTGGTGAGGGGGCGCGGGGAGACCCAGTACTTC
NA	TRBV3-1/TRBV3-2	NA	TRBJ1-5	CASSQGPGGNQPQHF	TGTGCCAGCAGCCAAGGACCGGGGGGTAATCAGCCCCAGCATTTT
NA	TRBV3-1/TRBV3-2	NA	TRBJ1-2	CASSQGEYGYTF	TGTGCCAGCAGCCAAGGCGAATATGGCTACACCTTC
NA	TRBV7-9	NA	TRBJ1-3	CASSPRRVGNTIYF	TGTGCCAGCAGCCCCCGGAGGGTCGGAAACACCATATATTTT
NA	TRBV5-1	TRBD1	TRBJ1-2	CASSLAYRDRGDYGYTF	TGCGCCAGCAGCTTGGCCTACCGGGACAGGGGAGACTATGGCTACACCTTC
NA	TRBV27	NA	TRBJ1-1	CASSLFSNTEAFF	TGTGCCAGCAGTTTATTCTCGAACACTGAAGCTTTCTTT
NA	TRBV5-1	NA	TRBJ1-1	CASSLFGTEAFF	TGCGCCAGCAGCCTCTTCGGTACTGAAGCTTTCTTT
NA	TRBV11-3	TRBD1	TRBJ2-5	CASSRGQLETQYF	TGTGCCAGCAGCCGGGGACAGCTGGAGACCCAGTACTTC
NA	TRBV3-1/TRBV3-2	NA	TRBJ1-6	CASSGGSNSPLHF	TGTGCCAGCAGCGGAGGATCAAATTCACCCCTCCACTTT
NA	TRBV4-1	NA	TRBJ1-1	CASSQDRGEWGTEAFF	TGCGCCAGCAGCCAAGATCGGGGGGAGTGGGGCACTGAAGCTTTCTTT
NA	TRBV2	TRBD1	TRBJ2-7	CASNPGTGLYEQYF	TGTGCCAGCAATCCCGGGACAGGCTTGTACGAGCAGTACTTC
NA	TRBV6-5	NA	TRBJ1-1	CASRQGLNTEAFF	TGTGCCAGCCGGCAGGGATTGAACACTGAAGCTTTCTTT
NA	TRBV5-5	NA	TRBJ2-5	CASSLGTVQETQYF	TGTGCCAGCAGCTTGGGGACAGTACAAGAGACCCAGTACTTC
NA	TRBV10-2	TRBD1	TRBJ1-6	CASRDQDRGSPLHF	TGCGCCAGCAGGGACCAAGACAGGGGGTCACCCCTCCACTTT
NA	TRBV6-1	TRBD2	TRBJ2-3	CASSELTSGSTDTQYF	TGTGCCAGCAGTGAATTGACTAGCGGGAGCACAGATACGCAGTATTTT
NA	TRBV7-2	NA	TRBJ1-2	CASSQSRGVYGYTF	TGTGCCAGCAGCCAAAGTCGGGGGGTCTATGGCTACACCTTC
NA	TRBV11-2	NA	TRBJ1-1	CASSLSGAGWATEAFF	TGTGCCAGCAGCTTGTCAGGGGCCGGGTGGGCCACTGAAGCTTTCTTT
NA	TRBV28	TRBD1	TRBJ2-7	CASSLEGAGYEQYF	TGTGCCAGCAGTTTAGAGGGGGCGGGCTACGAGCAGTACTTC
NA	TRBV30	TRBD2	TRBJ2-5	CAWSVGGGQETQYF	TGTGCCTGGAGTGTGGGCGGGGGCCAAGAGACCCAGTACTTC
NA	TRBV5-5	NA	TRBJ2-5	CASSFAGGAEETQYF	TGTGCCAGCAGCTTTGCCGGGGGAGCCGAAGAGACCCAGTACTTC
NA	TRBV30	NA	TRBJ1-1	CAWRFSENTEAFF	TGTGCCTGGAGATTTTCAGAGAACACTGAAGCTTTCTTT
NA	TRBV6-1	NA	TRBJ2-3	CASSEALQGFTDTQYF	TGTGCCAGCAGTGAAGCGCTTCAGGGTTTCACAGATACGCAGTATTTT
NA	TRBV7-8	TRBD1	TRBJ2-1	CASSSPQGSEQFF	TGTGCCAGCAGCTCTCCACAGGGGAGTGAGCAGTTCTTC
NA	TRBV4-2	TRBD1	TRBJ1-2	CASSQGRGITGAGGYTF	TGTGCCAGCAGCCAAGGCAGGGGTATTACAGGGGCAGGGGGCTACACCTTC
few	TRBV29-1	NA	TRBJ2-1	CSGGFTGSYNEQFF	TGCAGCGGCGGGTTTACCGGGTCCTACAATGAGCAGTTCTTC
NA	TRBV5-1	TRBD2	TRBJ2-5	CARPYYSGDNQETQYF	TGCGCCAGGCCATACTATAGCGGGGACAACCAAGAGACCCAGTACTTC
NA	TRBV18	TRBD1	TRBJ2-7	CASSPRDRAEQYF	TGTGCCAGCTCTCCCCGGGACAGGGCTGAGCAGTACTTC
NA	TRBV28	TRBD1	TRBJ1-4	CASRTRTRTGGVGVEKLFF	TGTGCCAGCAGGACTAGGACGCGGACAGGGGGCGTAGGTGTTGAAAAACTGTTTTTT
NA	TRBV6-5	NA	TRBJ1-1	CASSYGESTEAFF	TGTGCCAGCAGTTACGGGGAGAGCACTGAAGCTTTCTTT
NA	TRBV5-4	NA	TRBJ1-1	CASSLDVGHTEAFF	TGTGCCAGCAGCTTGGACGTTGGGCACACTGAAGCTTTCTTT
NA	TRBV5-4	TRBD1	TRBJ2-7	CASSPRTGTGEQYF	TGTGCCAGCAGCCCGAGGACAGGAACGGGCGAGCAGTACTTC
NA	TRBV4-2	TRBD2	TRBJ2-5	CASSQGSSGAEETQYF	TGTGCCAGCAGCCAAGGGTCCAGCGGGGCCGAAGAGACCCAGTACTTC
NA	TRBV7-8	NA	TRBJ1-1	CASVQSGVVDTEAFF	TGTGCCAGCGTTCAGTCAGGGGTGGTAGACACTGAAGCTTTCTTT
NA	TRBV5-1	NA	TRBJ2-3	CASSLTPSEYTDTQYF	TGCGCCAGCAGCTTGACCCCTAGCGAATACACAGATACGCAGTATTTT
NA	TRBV7-9	NA	TRBJ1-4	CASSPLGEVDTYGKLFF	TGTGCCAGCAGCCCTTTGGGCGAAGTGGACACTTATGGAAAACTGTTTTTT